The text below deals with one TCR beta chain. The target antigen is unknown. A much larger clone sits a single nucleotide away, making a read error possible. TCR alpha and beta CDR3 regions were amplified from RNA using iRepertoire nested multiplex PCR. Tissue mRNA or PBMC total RNA, roughly 90-450 ng, went into one-step reverse transcription and amplification. Via MiXCR, TCRdb re-called the multiplex PCR reads, giving one row per CDR3 protein. The sample has some 160,000 distinct CDR3 sequences; more than 35% are singletons. The CDR3 is made up of 14 amino acids. The V gene's germline CDR1 is MDHEN and CDR2 SYDVKM. The data belong to a study of glioma-infiltrating T cells. Study results and limitations: Tissue-blood divergence was below expectation in non-neoplastic patients, above in gliomas.

The clonotype originates from a human donor with low-grade glioma or glioblastoma, undergoing nonglioma brain surgery, or in good health (not recorded which). The sample taken for sequencing was glioma tissue, nonneoplastic brain tissue, or PBMCs (not recorded which). V usage is TRBV28 and J usage is TRBJ2-1; D is undetermined. In DNA form, the CDR3 reads TGTGCCAGCAGTCGAGCGTTAGGCTACAATGAGCAGTTATTC. Its protein product is CASSRALGYNEQLF.